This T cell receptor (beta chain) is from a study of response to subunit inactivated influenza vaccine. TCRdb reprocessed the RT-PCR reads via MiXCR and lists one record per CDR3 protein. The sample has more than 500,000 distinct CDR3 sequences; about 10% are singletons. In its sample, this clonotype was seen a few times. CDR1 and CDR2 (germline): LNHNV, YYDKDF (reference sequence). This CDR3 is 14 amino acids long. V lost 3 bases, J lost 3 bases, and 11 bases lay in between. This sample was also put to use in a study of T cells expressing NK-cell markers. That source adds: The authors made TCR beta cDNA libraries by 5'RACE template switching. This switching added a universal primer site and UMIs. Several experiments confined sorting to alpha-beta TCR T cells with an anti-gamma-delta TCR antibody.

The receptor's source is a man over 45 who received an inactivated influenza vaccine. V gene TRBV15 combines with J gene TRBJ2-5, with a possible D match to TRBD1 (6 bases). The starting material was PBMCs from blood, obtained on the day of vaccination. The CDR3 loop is CATSRDRWKETQYF. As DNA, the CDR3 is TGTGCCACCAGCAGGGACAGATGGAAAGAGACCCAGTACTTC.